What follows is one T cell receptor beta chain and its context. The antigen is not known. This entry comes from a study of graft-versus-host responses after intestinal transplantation. Study as a whole: Induction with anti-thymocyte globulin, then tacrolimus and steroids for roughly three years, was given to all recipients.

Sequenced by immunoSEQ multiplex PCR; TCRdb stores in-frame clones only, minus some. The profile covers 80,000 to 90,000 clones, with roughly 88% appearing a single time and around 0.11% taken by the ten largest. Findings and limits, study-wide: Detected in recipient marrow were GvH clones, some of which were first observed in ileum or blood. The highest levels of circulating GvH clones went along with early declines in HvG clones after transplant. Graft-versus-host to host-versus-graft clonal ratios in allografts were high in patients with graft-donor T cell macrochimerism.

Trimming took 4 bases from V and 4 from J; bases not matched to a gene: 9. The CDR3 is made up of 15 amino acids. Looked up from germline, CDR1 is LNHNV and CDR2 is YYDKDF (reference sequence). The chain links TRBV15 to TRBJ1-2, with 7 positions matching TRBD1. The source is a human donor who received an intestinal transplant. Sequencing was performed on unstimulated CD4+ T cells sorted from spleen or lymph node cells, taken before intestinal transplant. This chain's CDR3 is CATSTARQGLYGYTF. For the CDR3, the DNA is TGTGCCACCAGCACCGCCCGACAGGGACTCTATGGCTACACCTTC.